This TCR beta chain derives from a study of blood T cell repertoires in COVID-19. Study context: Both acute and convalescent COVID-19 samples were obtained from the United States, Italy and Spain.

The repertoire was sequenced with immunoSEQ multiplex PCR; TCRdb's copy has only in-frame clones and lacks some. The sample holds 140,000 to 150,000 clones; roughly 80% are singletons and the top ten take roughly 2.9%. Germline V CDR1 and CDR2: MDHEN, SYDVKM. The CDR3 totals 19 residues. J gave up 4 bases and V 6 bases, and 18 bases lay outside the gene matches. This TCR derives from a woman between 40 and 50 years old with active or convalescent COVID-19. The rearrangement links TRBV28 to TRBJ2-7; 13 positions match TRBD2. Sequenced sample: peripheral blood. The CDR3 nucleotides are TGTGCCAGCAGCTTGGGGTCTAGGACTAGCGGGAGTATTGCTTACGAGCAGTACTTC. As protein: CASSLGSRTSGSIAYEQYF. The full variable domain, in which reference TRBV28 and TRBJ2-7 provide the parts outside the CDR3, is DVKVTQSSRYLVKRTGEKVFLECVQDMDHENMFWYRQDPGLGLRLIYFSYDVKMKEKGDIPEGYSVSREKKERFSLILESASTNQTSMYLCASSLGSRTSGSIAYEQYFGPGTRLTVT.